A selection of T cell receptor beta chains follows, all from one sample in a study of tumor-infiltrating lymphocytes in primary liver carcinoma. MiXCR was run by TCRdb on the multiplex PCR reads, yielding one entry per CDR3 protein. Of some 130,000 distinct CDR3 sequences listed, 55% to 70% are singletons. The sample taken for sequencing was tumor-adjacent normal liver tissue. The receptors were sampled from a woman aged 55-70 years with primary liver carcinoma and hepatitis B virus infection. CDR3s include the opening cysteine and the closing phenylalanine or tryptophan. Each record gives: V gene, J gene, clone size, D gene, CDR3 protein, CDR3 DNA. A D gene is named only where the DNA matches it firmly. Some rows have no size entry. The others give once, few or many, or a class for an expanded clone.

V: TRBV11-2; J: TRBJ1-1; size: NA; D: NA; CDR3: CASSFRRMNTESFF; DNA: TGTGCCAGCAGCTTCAGGCGTATGAACACTGAATCTTTCTTC
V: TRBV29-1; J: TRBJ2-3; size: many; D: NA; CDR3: CSVEGGRGTDTQYF; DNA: TGCAGCGTTGAGGGGGGGCGGGGGACAGATACGCAGTATTTT
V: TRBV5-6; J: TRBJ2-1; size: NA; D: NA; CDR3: CANSLEGANSSNEQFF; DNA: TGTGCCAACAGCTTGGAGGGGGCCAACTCCTCCAATGAGCAGTTCTTC
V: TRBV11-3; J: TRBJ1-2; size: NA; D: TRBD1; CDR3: CANSPRADRPYGYTF; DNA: TGTGCCAACAGCCCACGAGCGGACAGGCCCTATGGCTACACCTTC
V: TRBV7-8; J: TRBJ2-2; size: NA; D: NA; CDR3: CTSMSRARGANTGVLFF; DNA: TGTACCAGCATGTCCCGGGCCCGGGGGGCAAACACCGGGGTGCTGTTTTTT
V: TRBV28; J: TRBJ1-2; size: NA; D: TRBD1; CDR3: CASSFTRQGRLGYGYTF; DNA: TGTGCCAGCAGTTTTACCCGACAGGGGCGTCTTGGCTATGGCTACACCTTC
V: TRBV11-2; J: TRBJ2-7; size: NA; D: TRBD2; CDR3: CAGSSQRTSGLTYEQYF; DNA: TGTGCCGGCAGTTCACAGCGGACTAGCGGGCTGACCTACGAACAGTACTTC
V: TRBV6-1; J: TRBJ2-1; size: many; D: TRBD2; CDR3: CAASGLLAGNEQFF; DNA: TGTGCCGCCTCCGGATTACTAGCGGGGAATGAGCAGTTCTTC
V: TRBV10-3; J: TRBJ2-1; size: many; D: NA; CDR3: CAISGGGHEQFF; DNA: TGTGCCATCAGTGGTGGGGGGCATGAGCAGTTCTTC
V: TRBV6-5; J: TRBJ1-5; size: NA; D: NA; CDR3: CASRGGNQPQYF; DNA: TGTGCCAGCAGGGGGGGGAATCAGCCCCAATATTTT
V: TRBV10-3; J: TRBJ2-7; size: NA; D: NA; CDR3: CATFGDSYEQYF; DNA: TGTGCCACCTTTGGCGATTCCTACGAGCAGTACTTC
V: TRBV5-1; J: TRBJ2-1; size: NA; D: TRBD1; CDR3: CASSLGGTDQFF; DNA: TGCGCCAGCAGCTTGGGAGGGACAGATCAGTTCTTC
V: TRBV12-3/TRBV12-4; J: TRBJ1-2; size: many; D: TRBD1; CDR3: CASSPGGGSYGYTF; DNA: TGTGCCAGCAGCCCTGGAGGGGGCAGCTATGGCTACACCTTC
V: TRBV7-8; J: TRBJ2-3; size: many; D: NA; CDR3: CASSLVNLLGTDTQYF; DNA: TGTGCCAGCAGCTTAGTAAACCTATTGGGCACAGATACGCAGTATTTT
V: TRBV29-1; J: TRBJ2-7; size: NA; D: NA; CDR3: CNVSGPSYEQYF; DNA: TGCAATGTTAGTGGGCCCTCCTACGAGCAGTACTTC
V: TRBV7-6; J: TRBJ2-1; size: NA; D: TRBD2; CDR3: CAGSLAGTSGDNEQFF; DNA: TGTGCCGGCAGCCTTGCGGGGACTAGCGGTGACAATGAGCAGTTTTTC
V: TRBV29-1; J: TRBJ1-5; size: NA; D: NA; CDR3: CSVGLTNQPQHF; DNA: TGCAGTGTTGGACTGACCAATCAGCCCCAGCATTTT
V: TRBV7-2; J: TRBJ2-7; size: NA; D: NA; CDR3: CASSLQGAPYEQYF; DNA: TGTGCCAGCAGCTTACAGGGAGCCCCCTACGAGCAGTACTTC
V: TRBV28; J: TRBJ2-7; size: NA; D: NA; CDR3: CATSTRIGTYEQYF; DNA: TGTGCCACCAGTACCAGGATAGGGACCTACGAGCAGTACTTC